This is a list of T cell receptor beta chains from one sample in a study of blood T cells in healthy people across ages. Using its own MiXCR run on the 5' RACE reads, TCRdb lists one record per CDR3 protein. This table holds 1.5 million to 2 million distinct CDR3 sequences, approximately 32% found once. The specimen was blood. The source is a woman aged 25 to 39 in good health. CDR3s leave out the opening cysteine and the closing phenylalanine or tryptophan.

v_call,cdr3_aa
TRBV28,AGSPGTSTLKRSSYNEQF
TRBV5-1,ASSDPRNTDTQY
TRBV29-1,SVEEKYVETQY
TRBV2,ASSESHEQY
TRBV28,ASSFPQGNIQY
TRBV29-1,SVDGLRGSYEQY
TRBV4-1,ASSRPGQGSNEQF
TRBV4-2,ASSIQGAPPLH
TRBV3-1,ASSQAATNYGYT
TRBV7-9,AGRPAGKGNTEAF
TRBV6-2/TRBV6-3,ASSYTPGGSARMNTEAF
TRBV28,ASSSRQGGYNEQF
TRBV9,ASSVGPEYNEQF
TRBV20-1,SASRGQGYT
TRBV27,ASHEGNEQY
TRBV5-4,ASSPLGPNSYEQY
TRBV5-1,ASSLGGVSTDTQY
TRBV21-1,ASSKVRGNEQY
TRBV29-1,SVESLGPRELF
TRBV7-6,ASSLSGEGRNNEQF
TRBV4-1,ASSPARKLF
TRBV6-1,ASSLDRANQPQH
TRBV5-4,ASSRDRRETQY
TRBV20-1,SARDRQGGYEQY
TRBV11-2,TSSLEAGVRETQY
TRBV6-1,ASRNGLAIYNEQF
TRBV29-1,SVRQGPSYEQY
TRBV9,ASSGGPSSYNEQF
TRBV6-6,ASSYSGQELQETQY
TRBV5-4,AASVREGPGDTQY
TRBV27,ASSAAWDSYEQY
TRBV28,ATGPGEGYT
TRBV7-9,ASSLVLSGVHGYT
TRBV29-1,SVEGASGDPSGTQY
TRBV5-6,ASSRAAGVGNEQF
TRBV20-1,SADVAGRTDTQY
TRBV24-1,ATSDPDWSSYNEQF
TRBV6-2/TRBV6-3,ASSYWVMGNQPQH
TRBV10-3,AISRQGPEGPQH
TRBV19,ASAEAREETQY
TRBV10-3,AIRGQGDEKLF
TRBV11-1,ASSLGTSGRFRYNEQF
TRBV29-1,SVELEDYYSNQPQH
TRBV20-1,SASEQEFLYEQY
TRBV20-1,SARGLAGEVSGERF
TRBV12-3/TRBV12-4,ASSPSSGEETQY
TRBV20-1,SARIDYEQY
TRBV6-6,ASSDKLWVEQF
TRBV20-1,SGFRGDGSYNEQF
TRBV20-1,SAGPGMVETQY
TRBV12-3/TRBV12-4,ASRGSRESYNEQF
TRBV6-1,ASKGGGNYGYT
TRBV5-1,ASSTENLSYNEQF
TRBV4-1,ASSPRLTDREKRF